The present T cell receptor beta chain was sequenced within a study of blood T cell repertoires in COVID-19. On the study more broadly: Acute and convalescent COVID-19 samples came from the United States, Italy and Spain. T cells, B-cell-depleted T cells, or PBMCs supplied cDNA or gDNA.

The CDR3 consists of 13 residues. Trimming left V 8 bases short and J 0 bases short, with 11 bases between. Source study methods: It was from reference gene primer amplification that nucleated cell counts were estimated. Using immunoSEQ multiplex PCR, the repertoire was profiled, and TCRdb retains in-frame clones only, with some absent. V and J calls and clone size are copied from that table; D and trimming were computed from the DNA. The sample has 50,000 to 65,000 clones; approximately 80% are singletons. This clone was picked up one time. The V call is TRBV12-3 or TRBV12-4, the J call TRBJ2-7, with a possible D match to TRBD1 (5 bases). The clonotype comes from a woman between 55 and 75 years old with acute or convalescent COVID-19. Sample: peripheral blood. The CDR3 protein is CASQTAFSYEQYF. CDR3 DNA: TGTGCCAGCCAGACAGCTTTCTCCTACGAGCAGTACTTC.